This is a list of T cell receptor beta chains from one sample in a study of blood T cell repertoires in COVID-19. TCRdb's table, derived via immunoSEQ multiplex PCR, lists solely in-frame clones and lacks some. The sample contains just over 90,000 clones, roughly 88% of which appear only once. The specimen was peripheral blood. The origin of the receptors is a human donor with active COVID-19. The donor label of this sample is uncertain. The CDR3 runs from the conserved cysteine through the conserved F or W. The order of the fields is CDR3 protein, CDR3 DNA, J gene, clone size, D gene, V gene. A D gene is named only where the DNA matches it firmly. Clone size, where shown, is once, few, many, or a class for clones that have expanded.

CASSVGWGVRNQRGNQPQHF,TGCGCCAGCAGTGTGGGATGGGGGGTCAGAAACCAACGTGGCAATCAGCCCCAGCATTTT,TRBJ1-5,NA,NA,TRBV4-3
CASSPAGGLTGNTIYF,TGTGCCAGCAGCCCAGCAGGGGGTCTAACTGGAAACACCATATATTTT,TRBJ1-3,NA,TRBD1,TRBV7-2
CASSTTALFLNF,TGTGCCAGCAGTACAACAGCTTTATTCCTTAATTTT,TRBJ1-4,NA,NA,TRBV6-5
CASSRTPTGGYTF,TGCGCCAGCAGTCGAACCCCGACAGGTGGCTACACCTTC,TRBJ1-2,NA,NA,TRBV10-1
CASSPGQFGYEQYF,TGCGCCAGCAGCCCGGGACAGTTTGGATACGAGCAGTACTTC,TRBJ2-7,NA,TRBD1,TRBV4-3
CASSLIVGGRGSYNEQFF,TGTGCCAGCAGCTTAATTGTGGGAGGGAGAGGATCCTACAATGAGCAGTTCTTC,TRBJ2-1,NA,TRBD2,TRBV7-9
CASSERWGSGGTSGETQYF,TGTGCCAGCAGTGAGCGGTGGGGAAGCGGTGGCACTAGCGGGGAGACCCAGTACTTC,TRBJ2-5,NA,TRBD2,TRBV2
CATSDGQGYEQFF,TGTGCCACCAGTGATGGACAGGGCTATGAGCAGTTCTTC,TRBJ2-1,NA,TRBD1,TRBV24-1
CASSLSQGSQSTEAFF,TGCGCCAGCAGCTTATCTCAGGGATCCCAGTCGACTGAAGCTTTCTTT,TRBJ1-1,NA,NA,TRBV5-1
CATASGPSYEQYF,TGTGCCACCGCTAGCGGGCCTTCCTACGAGCAGTACTTC,TRBJ2-7,NA,TRBD2,TRBV7-9
CASSWPQGAYNSPLHF,TGTGCCAGTAGTTGGCCCCAGGGCGCCTATAATTCACCCCTCCACTTT,TRBJ1-6,once,NA,TRBV19
CASSLTPGQPQHF,TGCGCCAGCAGCTTGACACCGGGACAGCCCCAGCATTTT,TRBJ1-5,NA,NA,TRBV5-1
CASSPPTENEQFF,TGTGCCAGCAGCCCGCCAACGGAGAATGAGCAGTTCTTC,TRBJ2-1,NA,NA,TRBV3-1/TRBV3-2
CASLRAGGLPGELFF,TGTGCCAGCCTGAGAGCGGGGGGGCTTCCCGGGGAGCTGTTTTTT,TRBJ2-2,NA,TRBD2,TRBV27
CASSQRTSGGVGTDTQYF,TGTGCCAGCAGTCAACGGACTAGCGGGGGGGTGGGCACAGATACGCAGTATTTT,TRBJ2-3,NA,TRBD2,TRBV6-2/TRBV6-3
CASSHTGGNSPLHF,TGTGCCAGCAGCCACACAGGGGGAAATTCACCCCTCCACTTT,TRBJ1-6,medium-sized,TRBD1,TRBV9
CASSLVSRVGARSPLHF,TGTGCCAGCAGTCTAGTTTCCAGGGTAGGAGCTCGATCACCCCTCCACTTT,TRBJ1-6,NA,NA,TRBV6-6
CASSFKRVNGAQYF,TGTGCCAGCAGCTTTAAAAGGGTTAACGGGGCCCAGTACTTC,TRBJ2-5,NA,NA,TRBV5-8
CASSPSGTGGYTEAFF,TGTGCCAGCAGCCCATCCGGGACAGGGGGCTACACTGAAGCTTTCTTT,TRBJ1-1,NA,TRBD1,TRBV11-3
CASSPRTSGEQFF,TGTGCCAGCAGCCCGAGGACTAGCGGGGAGCAGTTCTTC,TRBJ2-1,NA,TRBD2,TRBV7-8
CASSQDYRGRQETQYF,TGCGCCAGCAGCCAAGATTACAGGGGGCGCCAAGAGACCCAGTACTTC,TRBJ2-5,NA,TRBD1,TRBV4-3
CASSTGLAGGSRETQYF,TGTGCCAGCAGCACAGGACTAGCGGGGGGCAGCCGGGAGACCCAGTACTTC,TRBJ2-5,NA,TRBD2,TRBV7-8
CASSLAGGLGETQYF,TGTGCCAGCAGCCTAGCGGGGGGGTTGGGGGAGACCCAGTACTTC,TRBJ2-5,once,TRBD2,TRBV6-5
CAWSSGDNSPLHF,TGTGCCTGGAGTTCAGGGGACAATTCACCCCTCCACTTT,TRBJ1-6,NA,NA,TRBV30
CASSDRLNSPLHF,TGTGCCAGCAGCGACAGGCTTAATTCACCCCTCCACTTT,TRBJ1-6,NA,NA,TRBV3-1/TRBV3-2
CASSVRSGGRSYNEQFF,TGTGCCAGCAGCGTAAGAAGCGGGGGGCGCTCCTACAATGAGCAGTTCTTC,TRBJ2-1,NA,TRBD2,TRBV9
CASRLGRGFRGIDGYTF,TGTGCAAGTCGCTTAGGGAGAGGGTTCAGGGGTATAGATGGCTACACCTTC,TRBJ1-2,once,NA,TRBV12-2
CASSLTSGPGNGETQYF,TGTGCCAGCAGCCTCACCTCCGGGCCAGGGAATGGTGAGACCCAGTACTTC,TRBJ2-5,NA,NA,TRBV7-2
CASSKDLAGSYEQYF,TGTGCCAGCAGCAAAGATTTGGCAGGCTCCTACGAGCAGTACTTC,TRBJ2-7,NA,NA,TRBV7-6
CATQAGRGNTEAFF,TGTGCCACCCAGGCTGGCAGGGGAAACACTGAAGCTTTCTTT,TRBJ1-1,NA,NA,TRBV24-1
CASSSGTSGKETQYF,TGTGCCAGCAGCTCCGGGACTAGCGGAAAAGAGACCCAGTACTTC,TRBJ2-5,NA,TRBD2,TRBV28
CASSAGGPLHF,TGTGCCAGCAGCGCGGGGGGACCCCTCCACTTT,TRBJ1-6,once,NA,TRBV11-3
CASSLHTALQNGYTF,TGTGCCAGCAGCTTACATACGGCACTACAAAACGGCTACACCTTC,TRBJ1-2,NA,NA,TRBV7-2
CASSLNQEQFF,TGCGCCAGCAGCTTAAATCAGGAGCAGTTCTTC,TRBJ2-1,NA,NA,TRBV5-1
CASSEGGLAGLETQYF,TGTGCCAGCAGTGAGGGGGGACTAGCGGGGTTAGAGACCCAGTACTTC,TRBJ2-5,NA,TRBD2,TRBV6-1
CASRLGQGMSTDTQYF,TGCGCCAGCAGGTTGGGACAGGGGATGAGCACAGATACGCAGTATTTT,TRBJ2-3,NA,TRBD1,TRBV5-1
CASSLVASYEQYF,TGTGCCAGCAGCTTAGTGGCCTCCTACGAGCAGTACTTC,TRBJ2-7,NA,NA,TRBV7-2
CASSVAFVGELFF,TGTGCCAGCAGCGTAGCTTTTGTAGGGGAGCTGTTTTTT,TRBJ2-2,NA,NA,TRBV9
CASSRTGGPNQPQHF,TGTGCCAGTAGTAGGACAGGAGGGCCCAATCAGCCCCAGCATTTT,TRBJ1-5,NA,TRBD1,TRBV19